Presented here are 27 T cell receptor beta chains from one specimen sequenced in a study of T cell changes during pregnancy in multiple sclerosis. Data came from immunoSEQ multiplex PCR; TCRdb stores just in-frame clones and leaves some out. The table includes around 38,000 clones, 90% to 95% detected once. The source was CD8+ T cells from peripheral blood mononuclear cells, collected in the second trimester of pregnancy. These receptor sequences come from a female donor with multiple sclerosis, enrolled in a pregnancy study.

In its sample, this clone was seen once. The rearrangement uses TRBV27 and TRBJ1-1; D is unclear. V lost 6 bases and J lost 0, with 8 bases in between. The germline V gene encodes CDR1 MNHEY and CDR2 SMNVEV (reference sequence). The CDR3 runs to 13 residues. CDR3 loop: CASRQPMNTEAFF. CDR3 DNA: TGTGCCAGCAGACAGCCTATGAACACTGAAGCTTTCTTT.

The chain employs TRBV19 and TRBJ1-5; D is unclear. V was trimmed by 6 bases and J by 6 bases, leaving 15 bases between them. The CDR3 length is 14 residues. The V gene's germline CDR1 is LNHDA and CDR2 SQIVND (reference sequence). CDR3 in DNA: TGTGCCAGTAGGGACGGACGAGGGCGTCAGCCCCAGCATTTT. This translates into CASRDGRGRQPQHF.

J is TRBJ2-3 and V is TRBV4-3; possibly TRBD1 for D (5 bases). CDR1 LGHNA and CDR2 YSLEER come from the germline V gene. V was pared by 0 bases and J by 2 bases, with 12 bases between. This CDR3 is built from 16 residues. The CDR3 region has the DNA TGCGCCAGCAGCCAAGACAGGGTGGCCGCCACAGATACGCAGTATTTT. Amino acids: CASSQDRVAATDTQYF.

The chain recombines TRBV9 with TRBJ2-2; possible D gene TRBD2, 5 bases. CDR3 length equals 16 residues. Germline-derived CDR1 and CDR2 are SGDLS and YYNGEE. Trimming removed 3 bases at V and 6 bases at J, with 18 bases between. CDR3 nucleotides: TGTGCCAGCAGCGACCCTGCGGGTAGTTACGCCGGGGAGCTGTTTTTT. Translated, it gives CASSDPAGSYAGELFF.

The chain uses TRBV7-2 and TRBJ1-2; D possibly corresponds to TRBD1 (6 bases). The CDR3 spans 14 residues. Germline CDR1 reads SGHTA; CDR2 reads FQGNSA. Trimming took 5 bases from V and 4 from J, leaving 14 bases between them. CDR3 DNA sequence: TGTGCCAGCAGCACGACAGGACCTACCTATGGCTACACCTTC. This gives the protein CASSTTGPTYGYTF.

The chain carries TRBV4-3 and TRBJ2-1; a possible D gene is TRBD2 (5 bases). The CDR3 sequence is 13 residues long. V gave up 0 bases and J gave up 9 bases, with 9 bases separating them. The germline V gene has CDR1 LGHNA and CDR2 YSLEER. CDR3 DNA: TGCGCCAGCAGCCAAGATCAACGGGGTGAGCAGTTCTTC. Translated, it gives CASSQDQRGEQFF.

The rearrangement uses TRBV6-1 and TRBJ2-2; 8 positions agree with TRBD2. The CDR3 is made up of 17 amino acids. The germline gives CDR1 MNHNS, CDR2 SASEGT. With V trimmed by 4 bases and J by 3 bases, 10 bases remained unmatched. This chain's CDR3 is CASSGQIAGSHTGELFF. The CDR3 DNA follows: TGTGCCAGCAGTGGACAAATAGCGGGGTCTCACACCGGGGAGCTGTTTTTT.

The chain has TRBV7-9 and TRBJ1-3, with TRBD1 matching 7 bases. Trimming removed 5 bases from V and 3 bases from J; junction bases left unmatched: 10. Per germline, CDR1 SEHNR and CDR2 FQNEAQ (reference sequence). This CDR3 is built from 16 residues. In DNA, the CDR3 is TGTGCCAGCAGCCCACAGGGGCTCCTTGGTGGAAACACCATATATTTT. Translated, it gives CASSPQGLLGGNTIYF.

The V and J genes are TRBV27 and TRBJ1-1, with D possibly being TRBD1 (5 bases). The V gene lost 5 bases and the J gene lost 1 base, with 8 bases spanning the gap. The CDR3 has 13 amino acids. Germline V gives CDR1 MNHEY, CDR2 SMNVEV (reference sequence). The DNA of the CDR3 is TGTGCCAGCAGTATAGGACAGAACACTGAAGCTTTCTTT. This encodes CASSIGQNTEAFF.

The genes are TRBV27 and TRBJ2-1; no clear D. CDR3 length: 11 residues. Germline V CDR1 and CDR2: MNHEY, SMNVEV (reference sequence). The V gene lost 6 bases and the J gene lost 4 bases, with 4 bases spanning the gap. The CDR3: CASSQYNEQFF. In DNA, the CDR3 is TGTGCCAGCAGCCAATACAATGAGCAGTTCTTC.

The chain carries TRBV6-5 and TRBJ1-5, with D tentatively TRBD1 (6 bases). Per germline, CDR1 MNHEY and CDR2 SVGAGI. Trimming took off 5 bases at V and 7 bases at J, with 15 bases between the two ends. This CDR3 has 14 residues. CDR3 region: CASSPQGLGQPQHF. In DNA form, the CDR3 reads TGTGCCAGCAGTCCACAGGGACTAGGGCAGCCCCAGCATTTT.

This chain links TRBV27 with TRBJ1-5; 9 bases line up with TRBD1. This CDR3 contains 15 residues. Per germline, CDR1 MNHEY and CDR2 SMNVEV (reference sequence). Trimming at V came to 3 bases and at J to 3 bases, leaving 3 bases not matched to a gene. CDR3 amino acids: CASSFGTGPNQPQHF. Here the CDR3 DNA reads TGTGCCAGCAGTTTTGGGACAGGGCCCAATCAGCCCCAGCATTTT.

V gene TRBV4-1 combines with J gene TRBJ2-5; 11 bases agree with TRBD2. Per the germline V gene, CDR1 is MGHRA and CDR2 is YSYEKL. CDR3 length equals 17 residues. V lost 0 bases and J lost 5; bases outside the gene matches: 8. The CDR3 DNA is TGCGCCAGCAGCCAAGAAGTTCTAGCGGGGGGCGGGGAGACCCAGTACTTC. Translated, it gives CASSQEVLAGGGETQYF.

The gene calls are TRBV5-1 and TRBJ2-7, with 9 bases aligning to TRBD1. Germline CDR1 reads SGHRS; CDR2 reads YFSETQ. There are 15 residues in the CDR3. Trimming took 4 bases from V and 7 from J; bases not matched to a gene: 12. CDR3 nucleotides: TGCGCCAGCAGCGGATCGGGACAGGGTGAAGGAGAGCAGTACTTC. Translation: CASSGSGQGEGEQYF.

The rearrangement links TRBV4-2 to TRBJ2-3; 7 nucleotides match TRBD2. V dropped 1 base and J dropped 3; count of bases not matched to a gene: 4. From germline, CDR1 is LGHNA and CDR2 YNFKEQ. The CDR3 covers 15 residues. CDR3 in amino acids: CASSQAGGGTDTQYF. Written as DNA, the CDR3 is TGTGCCAGCAGCCAAGCTGGGGGGGGTACAGATACGCAGTATTTT.

This clone appeared a single time. The V gene is TRBV2, the J gene TRBJ2-2, with no clear D. The germline V and J ends were trimmed by 3 bases and 2 bases, with 13 bases remaining between them. The CDR3 covers 16 residues. Germline CDR1 reads SNHLY; CDR2 reads FYNNEI. DNA of the CDR3: TGTGCCAGCAGTGATAGCCCAGAGATTAACACCGGGGAGCTGTTTTTT. This translates into CASSDSPEINTGELFF.

This chain joins TRBV5-1 and TRBJ2-7, with unresolved D. Trimming removed 4 bases from V and 4 bases from J, with 9 bases in between. The V gene's germline CDR1 is SGHRS and CDR2 YFSETQ. The CDR3 covers 12 residues. The CDR3 spells CASSHPSYEQYF. The CDR3 nucleotides are TGCGCCAGCAGCCACCCTAGTTACGAGCAGTACTTC. The full variable domain, its missing parts supplied by reference TRBV5-1 and TRBJ2-7, is KAGVTQTPRYLIKTRGQQVTLSCSPISGHRSVSWYQQTPGQGLQFLFEYFSETQRNKGNFPGRFSGRQFSNSRSEMNVSTLELGDSALYLCASSHPSYEQYFGPGTRLTVT.

The chain employs TRBV5-1 and TRBJ1-2; TRBD1 matches 8 bases. CDR1 and CDR2 (germline): SGHRS, YFSETQ. V trimming: 4 bases; J trimming: 8 bases; junction bases outside the gene matches: 13. This CDR3 has 15 residues. The CDR3 loop is CASSVGQALWLGYTF. CDR3 nucleotides: TGCGCCAGCAGCGTGGGACAGGCCCTATGGTTGGGCTACACCTTC.

V gene TRBV27 combines with J gene TRBJ2-1, with D perhaps TRBD2 (5 bases). This CDR3 comprises 15 residues. CDR1 MNHEY and CDR2 SMNVEV come from the germline V gene (reference sequence). Trimming took 5 bases from V and 3 from J, leaving 14 bases between them. The CDR3 coding sequence is TGTGCCAGCAGTGAGGTCGGGATCTACTACAATGAGCAGTTCTTC. It is translated as CASSEVGIYYNEQFF.

The table lists this clone with a count of one. The junction departs from germline at one end; a sequencing error may be responsible. The chain combines TRBV19 with TRBJ1-2; the match to TRBD1 covers 7 bases. The CDR3 spans 11 residues. CDR1 is LNHDA and CDR2 is SQIVND in the germline V gene (reference sequence). CDR3 sequence: CASSFGQDPFF. The CDR3 region has the DNA TGTGCCAGTAGTTTCGGACAGGACCCTTTCTTC.

The V call is TRBV7-7, the J call TRBJ2-1; the D is unclear. V gave up 3 bases and J gave up 0 bases, with 9 bases separating them. The CDR3 has 15 residues. Germline V CDR1 and CDR2: SSHAT, FNYEAQ (reference sequence). The CDR3 loop reads CASSFQDSSYNEQFF. The CDR3 DNA sequence: TGTGCCAGCAGCTTTCAAGATAGCTCCTACAATGAGCAGTTCTTC.

The chain links TRBV2 to TRBJ2-3, with TRBD2 matching 10 bases. Trimming removed 3 bases from V and 1 base from J; junction bases left unmatched: 13. Germline V gene sequence: CDR1 SNHLY, CDR2 FYNNEI. The CDR3 is 19 residues long. The CDR3 sequence is CASSDHHPGTSEGTDTQYF. The CDR3 DNA reads TGTGCCAGCAGTGACCACCATCCCGGGACTAGCGAAGGCACAGATACGCAGTATTTT. Full variable domain (remainder filled in from reference TRBV2 and TRBJ2-3): EPEVTQTPSHQVTQMGQEVILRCVPISNHLYFYWYRQILGQKVEFLVSFYNNEISEKSEIFDDQFSVERPDGSNFTLKIRSTKLEDSAMYFCASSDHHPGTSEGTDTQYFGPGTRLTVL.

In nucleotides, the CDR3 is TGTGCCAGCAGCGATGAAACGGGAGCTAACTATGGCTACACCTTC. This codes for CASSDETGANYGYTF. The chain has TRBV5-6 and TRBJ1-2; the D is unclear. Germline CDR1 and CDR2: SGHDT and YYEEEE. This CDR3 contains 15 residues. Trimming shortened V by 4 bases and J by 0 bases, and 13 bases separated the two germline ends.

This clone appeared once. This rearrangement joins TRBV5-4 to TRBJ2-1; 9 bases are shared with TRBD2. Losses at the gene ends were 3 bases for V and 0 bases for J; bases not matched to a gene: 4. Per germline, CDR1 SGHNT and CDR2 YYREEE (reference sequence). The CDR3 covers 16 residues. CDR3: CASSSISGSSYNEQFF. The DNA for the CDR3 is TGTGCCAGCAGCTCGATTAGCGGGAGCTCCTACAATGAGCAGTTCTTC. Together with reference TRBV5-4 and TRBJ2-1, the CDR3 gives the full variable domain: ETGVTQSPTHLIKTRGQQVTLRCSSQSGHNTVSWYQQALGQGPQFIFQYYREEENGRGNFPPRFSGLQFPNYSSELNVNALELDDSALYLCASSSISGSSYNEQFFGPGTRLTVL.

This sequence joins TRBV6-4 and TRBJ2-3; D may be TRBD1 (5 bases). CDR1 and CDR2 (germline): MRHNA, SNTAGT. The CDR3 runs to 14 residues. Trimming left V 2 bases short and J 4 bases short, with 10 bases between. The CDR3 sequence is CASSDGREADTQYF. DNA for the CDR3: TGTGCCAGCAGTGACGGCAGGGAAGCAGATACGCAGTATTTT.

The chain joins TRBV9 to TRBJ1-2, with D perhaps matching TRBD1 (5 bases). CDR3 length equals 18 residues. V was shortened by 0 bases and J by 7 bases, with 25 bases between the two germline ends. Germline values: CDR1 SGDLS, CDR2 YYNGEE. CDR3: CASSVEVRQTPVVGGYTF. In nucleotides, the CDR3 is TGTGCCAGCAGCGTAGAAGTGAGACAGACCCCTGTAGTTGGTGGCTACACCTTC.

The chain joins TRBV12-5 to TRBJ1-1; D is undetermined. The CDR3 has 12 amino acids. The V end was cut by 1 base, the J end by 4 bases, with 4 bases between. Germline V CDR1 and CDR2: LGHNT, FRNRAP. Written as DNA, the CDR3 is TGTGCTAGTGGTTTGGGAGGCACTGAAGCTTTCTTT. Encoded protein: CASGLGGTEAFF.